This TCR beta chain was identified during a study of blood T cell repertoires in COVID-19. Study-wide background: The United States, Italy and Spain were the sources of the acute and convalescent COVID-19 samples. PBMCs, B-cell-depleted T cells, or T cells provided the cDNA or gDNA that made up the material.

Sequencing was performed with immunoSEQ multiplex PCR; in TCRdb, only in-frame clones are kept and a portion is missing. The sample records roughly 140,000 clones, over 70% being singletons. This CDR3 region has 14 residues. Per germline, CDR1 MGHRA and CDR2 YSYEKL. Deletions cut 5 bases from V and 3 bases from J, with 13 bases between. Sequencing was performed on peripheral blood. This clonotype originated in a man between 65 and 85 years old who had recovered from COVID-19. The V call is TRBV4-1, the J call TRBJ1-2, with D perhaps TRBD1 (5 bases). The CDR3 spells CASSSRAGDYGYTF. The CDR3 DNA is TGCGCCAGCAGCTCGCGGGCGGGGGACTATGGCTACACCTTC.